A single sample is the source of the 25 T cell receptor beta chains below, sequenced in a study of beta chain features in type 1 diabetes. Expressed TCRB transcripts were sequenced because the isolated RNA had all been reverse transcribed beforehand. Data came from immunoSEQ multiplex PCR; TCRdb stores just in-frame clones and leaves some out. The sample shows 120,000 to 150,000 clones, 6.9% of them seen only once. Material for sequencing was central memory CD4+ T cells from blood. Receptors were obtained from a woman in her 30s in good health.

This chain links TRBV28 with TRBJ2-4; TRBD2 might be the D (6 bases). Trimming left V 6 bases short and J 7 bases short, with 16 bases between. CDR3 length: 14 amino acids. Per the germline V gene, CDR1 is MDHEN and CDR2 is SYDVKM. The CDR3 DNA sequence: TGTGCCAGCAGCCTCCCGACTAGGACGAACATTCAGTACTTC. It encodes CASSLPTRTNIQYF.

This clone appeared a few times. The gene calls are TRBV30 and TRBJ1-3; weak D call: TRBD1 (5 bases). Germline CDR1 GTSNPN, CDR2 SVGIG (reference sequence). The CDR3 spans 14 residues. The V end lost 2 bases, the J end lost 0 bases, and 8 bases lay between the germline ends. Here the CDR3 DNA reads TGTGCCTGGAGTCTAGGGGACTCTGGAAACACCATATATTTT. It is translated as CAWSLGDSGNTIYF. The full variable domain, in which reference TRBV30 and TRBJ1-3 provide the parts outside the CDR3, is SQTIHQWPATLVQPVGSPLSLECTVEGTSNPNLYWYRQAAGRGLQLLFYSVGIGQISSEVPQNLSASRPQDRQFILSSKKLLLSDSGFYLCAWSLGDSGNTIYFGEGSWLTVV.

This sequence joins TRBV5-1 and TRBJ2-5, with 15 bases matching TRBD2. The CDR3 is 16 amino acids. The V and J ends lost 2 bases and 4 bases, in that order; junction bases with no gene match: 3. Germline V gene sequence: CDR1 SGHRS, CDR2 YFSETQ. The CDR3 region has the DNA TGCGCCAGCAGCTTCGGACTAGCGGGAGGGACAGAGACCCAGTACTTC. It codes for CASSFGLAGGTETQYF.

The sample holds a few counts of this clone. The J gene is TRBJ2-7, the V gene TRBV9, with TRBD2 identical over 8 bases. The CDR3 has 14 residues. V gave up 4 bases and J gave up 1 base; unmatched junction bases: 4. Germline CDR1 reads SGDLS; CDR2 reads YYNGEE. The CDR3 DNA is TGTGCCAGCAGCTCGGGACTAGGGTCCTACGAGCAGTACTTC. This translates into CASSSGLGSYEQYF.

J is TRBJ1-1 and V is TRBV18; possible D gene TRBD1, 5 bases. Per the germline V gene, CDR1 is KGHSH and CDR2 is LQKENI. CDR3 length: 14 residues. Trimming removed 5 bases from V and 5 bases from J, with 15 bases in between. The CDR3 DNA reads TGTGCCAGCTCAACCGCGGGACGGAGAACTGAAGCTTTCTTT. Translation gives CASSTAGRRTEAFF.

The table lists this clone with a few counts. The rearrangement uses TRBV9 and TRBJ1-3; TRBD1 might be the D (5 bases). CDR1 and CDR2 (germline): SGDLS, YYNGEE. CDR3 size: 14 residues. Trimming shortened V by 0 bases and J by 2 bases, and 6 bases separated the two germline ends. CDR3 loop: CASSVGQTGNTIYF. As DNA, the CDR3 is TGTGCCAGCAGCGTAGGACAGACTGGAAACACCATATATTTT.

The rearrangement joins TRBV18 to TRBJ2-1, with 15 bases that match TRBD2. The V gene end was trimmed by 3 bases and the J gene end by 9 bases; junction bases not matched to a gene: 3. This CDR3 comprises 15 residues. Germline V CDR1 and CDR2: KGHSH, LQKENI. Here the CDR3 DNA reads TGTGCCAGCTCACCGGGGACTAGCGGGAGGACTGAGCAGTTCTTC. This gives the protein CASSPGTSGRTEQFF.

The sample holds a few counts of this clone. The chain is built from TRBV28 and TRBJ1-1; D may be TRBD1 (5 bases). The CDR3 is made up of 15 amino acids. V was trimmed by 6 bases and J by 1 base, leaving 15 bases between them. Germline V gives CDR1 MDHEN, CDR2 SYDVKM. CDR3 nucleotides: TGTGCCAGCAGCCCCGTCAGTCAGGGGAACACTGAAGCTTTCTTT. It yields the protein CASSPVSQGNTEAFF.

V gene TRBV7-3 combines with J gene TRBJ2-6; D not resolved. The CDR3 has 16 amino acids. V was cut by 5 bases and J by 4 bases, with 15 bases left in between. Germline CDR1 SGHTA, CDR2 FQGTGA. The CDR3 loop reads CASSPPTAQGANVLTF. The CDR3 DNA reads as TGTGCCAGCAGCCCCCCCACGGCACAGGGGGCCAACGTCCTGACTTTC.

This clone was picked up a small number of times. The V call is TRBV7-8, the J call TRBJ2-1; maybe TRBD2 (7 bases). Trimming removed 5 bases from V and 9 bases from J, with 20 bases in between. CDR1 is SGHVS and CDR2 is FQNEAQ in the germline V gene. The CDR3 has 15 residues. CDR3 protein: CASSPNRGADTEQFF. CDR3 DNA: TGTGCCAGCAGCCCTAACCGGGGGGCCGATACTGAGCAGTTCTTC.

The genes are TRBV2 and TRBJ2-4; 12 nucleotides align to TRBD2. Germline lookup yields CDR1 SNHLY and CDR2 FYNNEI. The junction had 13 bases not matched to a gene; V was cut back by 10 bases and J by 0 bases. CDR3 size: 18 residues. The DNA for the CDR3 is TGTGCCACCAGGGGTCGGACTAGCGGGAAACTAGCCAAAAACATTCAGTACTTC. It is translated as CATRGRTSGKLAKNIQYF.

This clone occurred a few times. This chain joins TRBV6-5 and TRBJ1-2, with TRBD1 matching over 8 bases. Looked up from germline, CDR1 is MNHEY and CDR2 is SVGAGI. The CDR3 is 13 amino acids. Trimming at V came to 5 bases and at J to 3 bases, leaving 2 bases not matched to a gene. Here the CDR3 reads CASSVQGDYGYTF. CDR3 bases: TGTGCCAGCAGTGTACAGGGGGACTATGGCTACACCTTC.

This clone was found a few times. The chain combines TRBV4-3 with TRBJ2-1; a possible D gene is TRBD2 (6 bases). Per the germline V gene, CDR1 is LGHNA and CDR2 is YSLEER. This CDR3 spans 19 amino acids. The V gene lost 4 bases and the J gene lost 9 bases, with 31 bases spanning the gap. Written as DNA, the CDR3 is TGCGCCAGCAGCCTCCCCCCCAGGGTAGCGGATACTCCAGATGGTGAGCAGTTCTTC. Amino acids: CASSLPPRVADTPDGEQFF.

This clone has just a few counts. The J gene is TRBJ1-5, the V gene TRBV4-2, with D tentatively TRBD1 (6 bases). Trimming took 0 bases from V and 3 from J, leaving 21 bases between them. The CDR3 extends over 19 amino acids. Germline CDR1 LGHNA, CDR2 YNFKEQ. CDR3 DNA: TGTGCCAGCAGCCAAGACCCCCCTCAGACAGGACCACTCAATCAGCCCCAGCATTTT. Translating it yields CASSQDPPQTGPLNQPQHF.

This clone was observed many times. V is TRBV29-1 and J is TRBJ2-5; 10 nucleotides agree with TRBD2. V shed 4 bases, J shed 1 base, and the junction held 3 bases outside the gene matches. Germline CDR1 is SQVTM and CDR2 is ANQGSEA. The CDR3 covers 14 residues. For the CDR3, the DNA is TGCAGCGTTGGAGGGACTAGCGTCCAAGAGACCCAGTACTTC. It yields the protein CSVGGTSVQETQYF.

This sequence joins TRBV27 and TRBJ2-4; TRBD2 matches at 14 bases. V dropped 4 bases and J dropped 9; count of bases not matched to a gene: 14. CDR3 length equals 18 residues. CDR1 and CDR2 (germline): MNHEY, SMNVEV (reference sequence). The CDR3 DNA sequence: TGTGCCAGCAGTTCGAGGACTAGCGGGAGGAGTGGTTATGGCATTCAGTACTTC. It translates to CASSSRTSGRSGYGIQYF.

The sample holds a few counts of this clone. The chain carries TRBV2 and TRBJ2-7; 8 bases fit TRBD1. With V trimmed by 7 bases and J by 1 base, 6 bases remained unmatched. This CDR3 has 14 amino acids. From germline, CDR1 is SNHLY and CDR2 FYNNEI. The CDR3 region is CASKDRATSYEQYF. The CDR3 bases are TGTGCCAGCAAGGACAGGGCGACATCCTACGAGCAGTACTTC.

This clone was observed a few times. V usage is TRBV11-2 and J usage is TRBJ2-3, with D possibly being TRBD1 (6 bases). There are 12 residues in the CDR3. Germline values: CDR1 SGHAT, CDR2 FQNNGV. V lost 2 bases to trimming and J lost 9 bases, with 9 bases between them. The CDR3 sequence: CASSLHQGTQYF. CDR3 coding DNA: TGTGCCAGCAGCTTACATCAGGGGACGCAGTATTTT.

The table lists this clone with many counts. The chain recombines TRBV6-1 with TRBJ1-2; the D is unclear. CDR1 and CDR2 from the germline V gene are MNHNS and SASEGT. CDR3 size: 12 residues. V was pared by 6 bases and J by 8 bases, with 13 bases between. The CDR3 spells CASRESAGGYTF. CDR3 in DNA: TGTGCCAGCAGGGAGTCGGCGGGGGGCTACACCTTC.

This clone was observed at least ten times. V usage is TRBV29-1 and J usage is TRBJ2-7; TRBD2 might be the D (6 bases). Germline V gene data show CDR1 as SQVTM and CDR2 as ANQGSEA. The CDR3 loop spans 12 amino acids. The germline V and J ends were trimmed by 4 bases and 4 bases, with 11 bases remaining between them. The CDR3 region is CSVGEARYEQYF. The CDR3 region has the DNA TGCAGCGTTGGGGAGGCCCGGTACGAGCAGTACTTC.

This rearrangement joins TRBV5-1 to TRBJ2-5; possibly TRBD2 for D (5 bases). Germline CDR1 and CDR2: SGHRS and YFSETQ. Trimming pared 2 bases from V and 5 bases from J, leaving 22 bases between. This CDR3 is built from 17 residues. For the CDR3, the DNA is TGCGCCAGCAGCTTAGGGAGAGATCTCCGGGGTGGGGAGACCCAGTACTTC. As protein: CASSLGRDLRGGETQYF.

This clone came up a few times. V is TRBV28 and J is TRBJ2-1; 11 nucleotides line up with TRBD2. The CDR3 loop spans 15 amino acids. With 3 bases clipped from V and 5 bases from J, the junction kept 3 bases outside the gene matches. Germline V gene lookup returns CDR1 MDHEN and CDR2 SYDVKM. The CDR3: CASSLTGLADNEQFF. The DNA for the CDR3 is TGTGCCAGCAGTTTGACGGGACTAGCGGACAATGAGCAGTTCTTC.

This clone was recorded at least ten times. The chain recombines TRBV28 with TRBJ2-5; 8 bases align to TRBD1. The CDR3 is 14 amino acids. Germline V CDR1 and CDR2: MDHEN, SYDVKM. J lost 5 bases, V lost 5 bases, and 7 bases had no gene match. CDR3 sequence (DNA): TGTGCCAGCAGTCCCCCGACAGGGGAGGAGACCCAGTACTTC. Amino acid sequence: CASSPPTGEETQYF.

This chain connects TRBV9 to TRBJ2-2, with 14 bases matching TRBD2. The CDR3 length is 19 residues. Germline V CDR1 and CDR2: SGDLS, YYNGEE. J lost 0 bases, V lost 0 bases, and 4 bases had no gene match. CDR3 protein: CASSVGATSGRANTGELFF. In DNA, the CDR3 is TGTGCCAGCAGCGTAGGGGCGACTAGCGGGAGGGCGAACACCGGGGAGCTGTTTTTT.

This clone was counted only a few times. The CDR3 is CASSSSGRVDTQYF. The CDR3 DNA reads TGTGCCAGCAGTTCGAGCGGGAGGGTAGATACGCAGTATTTT. The chain uses TRBV2 and TRBJ2-3; 10 bases map to TRBD2. Germline V lookup: CDR1 SNHLY, CDR2 FYNNEI. This CDR3 has 14 amino acids. The V gene end was trimmed by 5 bases and the J gene end by 5 bases; junction bases not matched to a gene: 4.